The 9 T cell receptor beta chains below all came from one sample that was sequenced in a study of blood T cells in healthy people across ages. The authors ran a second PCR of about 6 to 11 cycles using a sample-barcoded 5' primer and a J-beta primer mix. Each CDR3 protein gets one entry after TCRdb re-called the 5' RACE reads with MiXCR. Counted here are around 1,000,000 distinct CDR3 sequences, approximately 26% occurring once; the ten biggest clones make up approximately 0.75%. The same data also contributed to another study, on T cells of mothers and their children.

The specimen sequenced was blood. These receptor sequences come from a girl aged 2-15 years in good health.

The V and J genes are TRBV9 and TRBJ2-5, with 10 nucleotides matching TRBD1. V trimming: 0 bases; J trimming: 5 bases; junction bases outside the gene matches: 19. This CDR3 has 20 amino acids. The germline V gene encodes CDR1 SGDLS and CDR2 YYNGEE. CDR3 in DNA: TGTGCCAGCAGCGTAGATATTGGCGGACAGGGGGGGGACCCACACGAGACCCAGTACTTC. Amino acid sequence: CASSVDIGGQGGDPHETQYF.

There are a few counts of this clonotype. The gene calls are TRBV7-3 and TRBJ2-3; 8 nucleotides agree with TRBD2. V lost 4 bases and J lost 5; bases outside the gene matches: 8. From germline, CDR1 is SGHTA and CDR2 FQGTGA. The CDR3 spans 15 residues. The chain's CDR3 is CASSSLGGGKDTQYF. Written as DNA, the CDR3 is TGTGCCAGCAGCTCCCTCGGGGGGGGAAAAGATACGCAGTATTTT.

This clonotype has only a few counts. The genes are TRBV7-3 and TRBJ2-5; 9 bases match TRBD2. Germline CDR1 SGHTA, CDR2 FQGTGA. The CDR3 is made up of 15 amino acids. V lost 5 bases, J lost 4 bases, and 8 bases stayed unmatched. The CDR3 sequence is CASSLSGSERETQYF. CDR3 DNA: TGTGCCAGCAGCCTTAGCGGGAGTGAAAGAGAGACCCAGTACTTC.

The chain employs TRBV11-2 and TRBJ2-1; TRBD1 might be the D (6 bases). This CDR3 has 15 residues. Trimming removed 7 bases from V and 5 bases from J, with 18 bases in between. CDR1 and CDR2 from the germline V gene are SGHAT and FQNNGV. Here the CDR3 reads CASTPGESINNEQFF. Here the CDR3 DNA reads TGTGCCAGCACCCCAGGGGAATCCATCAACAATGAGCAGTTCTTC.

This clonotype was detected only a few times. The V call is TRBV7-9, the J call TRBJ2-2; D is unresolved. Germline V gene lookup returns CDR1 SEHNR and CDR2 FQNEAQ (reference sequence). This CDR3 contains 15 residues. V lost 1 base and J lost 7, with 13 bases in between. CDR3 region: CASSLESLEDGELFF. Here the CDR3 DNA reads TGTGCCAGCAGCTTAGAATCTCTTGAGGACGGGGAGCTGTTTTTT.

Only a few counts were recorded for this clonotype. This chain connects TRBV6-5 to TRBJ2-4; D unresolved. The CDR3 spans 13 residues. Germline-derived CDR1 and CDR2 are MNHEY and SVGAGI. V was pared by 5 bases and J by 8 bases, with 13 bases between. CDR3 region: CASSTPLGDIQYF. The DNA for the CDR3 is TGTGCCAGCAGTACTCCCCTTGGGGACATTCAGTACTTC.

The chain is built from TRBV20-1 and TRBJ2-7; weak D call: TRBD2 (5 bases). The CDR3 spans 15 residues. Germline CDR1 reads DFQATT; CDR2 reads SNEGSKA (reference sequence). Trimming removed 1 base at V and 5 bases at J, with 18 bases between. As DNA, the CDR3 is TGCAGTGCTAGAGTTGCGGCCGTGTGGGGAGACGAGCAGTACTTC. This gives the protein CSARVAAVWGDEQYF.

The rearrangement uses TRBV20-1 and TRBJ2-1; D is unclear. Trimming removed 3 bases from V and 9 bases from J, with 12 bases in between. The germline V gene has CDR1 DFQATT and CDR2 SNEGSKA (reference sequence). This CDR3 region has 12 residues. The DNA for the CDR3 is TGCAGTGCTAGTTACAAGGGTACTGAGCAGTTCTTC. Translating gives CSASYKGTEQFF.

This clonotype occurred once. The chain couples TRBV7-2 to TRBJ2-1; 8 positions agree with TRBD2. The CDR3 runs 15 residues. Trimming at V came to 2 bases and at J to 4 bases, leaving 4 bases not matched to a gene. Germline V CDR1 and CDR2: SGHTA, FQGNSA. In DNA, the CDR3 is TGTGCCAGCAGCTTACGGGGGGGCCAATACAATGAGCAGTTCTTC. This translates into CASSLRGGQYNEQFF. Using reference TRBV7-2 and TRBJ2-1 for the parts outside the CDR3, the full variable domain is GAGVSQSPSNKVTEKGKDVELRCDPISGHTALYWYRQSLGQGLEFLIYFQGNSAPDKSGLPSDRFSAERTGGSVSTLTIQRTQQEDSAVYLCASSLRGGQYNEQFFGPGTRLTVL.